The source of this T cell receptor (beta chain) is a study of monozygotic twins with inflammatory bowel disease (dated by TCRdb to between 2018 and 2021). Some background on the complete study: A total of 28 monozygotic twin pairs were included in the full study, comprising nine German pairs (four IBD-concordant, five IBD-discordant) and 19 IBD-discordant Danish pairs. The search for disease-associated traits relied mainly on comparing IBD patients with their genetically identical healthy co-twins within discordant pairs. Each individual had, on average, about 151 000 unique TCRalpha sequences and 181 000 unique TCRbeta sequences available for analysis.

From each donor, an approximately 2.4 ml peripheral blood sample was collected into PAXgene tubes and kept at -80 degrees C. Without T cell sorting, total RNA was isolated from whole blood using the PAXgene blood miRNA kit on an automated QIAcube. Peripheral blood from monozygotic twin pairs who were concordant or discordant for inflammatory bowel disease underwent deep TCRalpha and TCRbeta repertoire profiling using unique molecular barcoding. For every twin pair, smoking habits were documented, and each individual was categorised as a current, former or never smoker. To note about this clonotype: Its antigen remains unidentified.

Overall results and qualifications from the work: No difference in repertoire similarity was observed between concordant and discordant twins, possibly owing to limited statistical power. IBD patients had lower TCRbeta repertoire diversity, measured by the inverse Simpson index, than their healthy co-twins. No single strong signal or clonotype linked to IBD turned up in the results, so the idea that one exists was not supported. The analysis was unable to tell apart different T cell subtypes. Differing immunosuppressive treatments among patients may have added background noise and inter-individual variability to the repertoires. IBD patients shared fewer clonotypes with other individuals than healthy twins did, most markedly in patients showing signs of disease activity.

Taken from the germline V gene (reference sequence), the CDR1 and CDR2 loops are SEHNR and FQNEAQ. The CDR3 spans 15 residues, from the cysteine through the phenylalanine. The coding DNA is unavailable. Libraries were built with 5' RACE. Each TCR library was prepared from around 3,200 ng of total RNA. For each sample, cDNA was synthesized in eight separate reactions using SMARTScribe reverse transcriptase. During cDNA synthesis, template switching was used to introduce unique molecular identifiers that contained a 6-nucleotide sample barcode. TCRalpha and TCRbeta cDNA was amplified by two nested PCRs of about 15 and 9 cycles, with bead purification after each PCR. Before amplification, the cDNA was treated with uracil DNA-glycosylase and purified using the QIAquick PCR purification kit. The second PCR added Illumina TruSeq-compatible adapters along with sample-specific barcodes. TapeStation and Qubit were used to check library quality and concentration, and around 5.2 ng of each library went into the pool. Sequencing of the pooled libraries was done on an Illumina HiSeq2500 single-index Rapid Run using custom sequencing primers and 2 x 100 bp reads. The authors' analysis ran thus. PCR and sequencing errors were corrected by UMI-based consensus assembly using MiGEC version 1.2.6. V(D)J alignment, clonotype assembly and CDR3 extraction were performed with MiXCR version 2.1.1. To normalise gene usage, clonotype sharing and MAIT/NKT TCR abundance, the analysis used the top 1000, 10 000 and 20 000 clonotypes per sample. After downsampling to 27 000 UMIs, diversity was calculated as the inverse Simpson index using the vegan R package. Statistical testing used paired Mann-Whitney U tests on the discordant twin pairs and applied Benjamini-Hochberg correction for multiple testing. The reads went through TCRdb reprocessing, and each CDR3 protein sequence gets one entry with no DNA. These V and J calls are TCRdb output, not the study's own analysis. This sample's table carries about 330,000 distinct CDR3 sequences. The ten top clones hold 2% to 2.5% of the sample.

Rearrangement joined TRBV7-9 to TRBJ2-7; there is no DNA to check the TCRdb D call of TRBD1. The sequence was collected from a human donor with ulcerative colitis or Crohn's disease, or a healthy co-twin of an affected twin (not recorded which). Specimen: blood. The CDR3 protein: CASSLSGGWAYEQYF.